The source of this T cell receptor beta chain is a study of T cell responses to AZD1222 COVID-19 vaccine (dated by TCRdb to the early 2020s). Describing the broader study: TCR sequencing covered roughly 230 trial participants: 200 to 220 given two doses of AZD1222 and 26 given two doses of MenACWY control vaccine. Trial participants were enrolled into age subgroups of 18-55, 56-69 and 70-plus years, which contained about 150, 27 and 61 TCR-sequenced participants, respectively. Findings and caveats that apply to the study as a whole: The 56-69-year group was small, and its depth increase did not reach significance, likely because of low power. Participants were mostly white British, with more females than males. The authors suggested clonal diversity may have been underestimated. The vaccine-associated CD4 TCRs covered the entire spike protein, and the dominant responses fell in regions 160-218 and 743-854. Conclusions about previously exposed vaccinees are limited because only six or seven AZD1222 recipients were SARS-CoV-2 seropositive at baseline. Because no samples from the day 14 peak response were available, repertoires could be characterized only after the peak T cell response. Reportedly, close to half of the unique spike-specific TCRs recognized epitopes lying outside the regions that are mutated in the B.1.351 and B.1.1.7 variants. After two AZD1222 doses, spike-specific TCR breadth and depth were significantly higher than at day 0 and than in MenACWY recipients.

V is cut back by 4 bases and J by 5 bases, with 10 bases in the junction unmatched. Spanning cysteine to phenylalanine, the CDR3 consists of 16 amino acids. The kept DNA is CDR3 alone, 48 bases in frame from the first base. The germline V gene encodes CDR1 KGHSH and CDR2 LQKENI. In light of the paper, this sample's time point label describes: about 28 days (+/-7) after the second vaccine dose. Because spike-specific TCR depth and breadth did not differ between the two schedules, AZD1222 recipients who got a second dose at roughly 4 weeks were pooled with those who got a second dose at roughly 12 weeks. Samples from vaccinated people were obtained from the UK trials COV001 and COV002, which included a single-blind randomized controlled phase 2/3 trial of AZD1222 (ChAdOx1 nCoV-19) in healthy adults. For TCRbeta chain sequencing, PBMC samples from trial participants were taken at day 0 and at day 28 after the second dose.

A word on this clone: This receptor's antigen is unknown. Base qualities are missing; no much larger clone stands one base away.

The CDR3 regions of human TCRbeta chains were subjected to immunosequencing. The authors' pipeline ran thus. TCRs in the repertoires were compared against a reference library of SARS-CoV-2-specific TCRs that had been generated with the MIRA antigen-specificity platform. Breadth was defined as the fraction of unique TCRs that were SARS-CoV-2-associated. Depth was defined as the fraction of total T cells that were SARS-CoV-2-associated. Using the MIRA data, each spike-specific TCR was mapped to the spike region that the TCR reacts to and placed in a CD4 or CD8 class. Log10-transformed breadth and depth values were compared by one-way ANOVA with Sidak's multiple comparisons tests. Not all clones reach the TCRdb copy of this immuneACCESS table, which keeps in-frame sequences only. Checked studies attribute under half of the gap to unresolved V genes and leave the rest unexplained. D and trimming were read from the DNA, whereas the V and J calls and clone size are those reported in that table. The sample table contains around 130,000 clones; only one count was recorded for about nine tenths of them. The ten largest clones take up about 1.9% of the sample.

The sequencing used peripheral blood, collected 28 days after the second AZD1222 dose. This clonotype was obtained from an adult who received the AZD1222 COVID-19 vaccine. The V and J segments used are TRBV18 and TRBJ2-5, and 10 junctional nucleotides match TRBD2. CDR3 region: CASSRSGGARWETQYF. The DNA sequence is given as TGTGCCAGCTCACGCAGCGGGGGGGCTCGCTGGGAGACCCAGTACTTC.